The T cell receptor (beta chain) under discussion was sequenced for a study of spatial heterogeneity in lung cancer. Overall study results and limits: Ubiquitous expanded tumor TCRs were seen in blood more at resection than at follow-up.

Documented time point: sample taken at primary tumor resection. Whole RNA, which was extracted from tumor, nontumor lung tissue or frozen PBMC, was sequenced without any cell sorting. This clonotype occurred many times. Its target is unknown. V lost 2 bases to trimming and J lost 7 bases; unmatched junction nucleotides: 9. Per germline, CDR1 MNHEY and CDR2 SVGAGI. The CDR3 runs to 16 residues. One entry per CDR3 protein results from TCRdb running MiXCR on the 5' RACE reads. The repertoire includes around 89,000 distinct CDR3 sequences, approximately 12% of them detected once, and over 40% sits in the top ten.

Here the sequenced sample was PBMCs, taken at surgery. The TCR originated in a male donor with early-stage non-small cell lung cancer. The chain combines TRBV6-5 with TRBJ2-7, with 12 bases that match TRBD1. In DNA form, the CDR3 reads TGTGCCAGCAGTTACCTTCAGGGACAGGGGGCGCAGGAGCAGTACTTC. Its protein product is CASSYLQGQGAQEQYF.